This is a list of T cell receptor beta chains from one sample in a study of identical twins. TCRdb passed the 5' RACE reads through MiXCR, listing each CDR3 protein once. The sample records around 1.7 million distinct CDR3 sequences, about 32% being singletons. Specimen: cord blood. The receptors were sampled from a newborn girl in good health. Both conserved end residues are part of each CDR3. D genes are given only for firm matches. The listing skips clone size in some rows; elsewhere it reads once, few, many or a size class.

clone_size: -; v_call: TRBV7-9; d_call: -; j_call: TRBJ1-1; cdr3_nt: TGTGCCAGCAGCGCCGACCCGCGGTCTGAAGCTTTCTTT; cdr3_aa: CASSADPRSEAFF
clone_size: -; v_call: TRBV20-1; d_call: TRBD2; j_call: TRBJ2-1; cdr3_nt: TGCAGTGCTTCAACTAGCGGGAGGGCCAATGAGCAGTTCTTC; cdr3_aa: CSASTSGRANEQFF
clone_size: -; v_call: TRBV4-1; d_call: -; j_call: TRBJ1-5; cdr3_nt: TGCGCCAGCAGCCAAGTGATTGGGGTTAATCAGCCCCAGCATTTT; cdr3_aa: CASSQVIGVNQPQHF
clone_size: few; v_call: TRBV20-1; d_call: -; j_call: TRBJ2-1; cdr3_nt: TGCAGTGCTCCCCCCAAGTCCTACAATGAGCAGTTCTTC; cdr3_aa: CSAPPKSYNEQFF
clone_size: once; v_call: TRBV6-4; d_call: TRBD2; j_call: TRBJ2-7; cdr3_nt: TGTGCCAGCGCATACTCGGGGGGGAATGAGCAGTACTTC; cdr3_aa: CASAYSGGNEQYF
clone_size: -; v_call: TRBV20-1; d_call: -; j_call: TRBJ2-2; cdr3_nt: TGCAGTGCTAGGAAAGTTAGCGGCGGGGAGCTGTTTTTT; cdr3_aa: CSARKVSGGELFF
clone_size: -; v_call: TRBV20-1; d_call: -; j_call: TRBJ1-4; cdr3_nt: TGCAGTGCTAGACAGGGAAAAAAACTGTTTTTT; cdr3_aa: CSARQGKKLFF
clone_size: -; v_call: TRBV15; d_call: -; j_call: TRBJ2-5; cdr3_nt: TGTGCCACCAGCAGAGTGCTTGAGACCCAGTACTTC; cdr3_aa: CATSRVLETQYF
clone_size: -; v_call: TRBV9; d_call: -; j_call: TRBJ1-1; cdr3_nt: TGTGCCAGCAGCGTAGGACTCTTGAACACTGAAGCTTTCTTT; cdr3_aa: CASSVGLLNTEAFF
clone_size: few; v_call: TRBV9; d_call: -; j_call: TRBJ2-1; cdr3_nt: TGTGCCAGCAGCGTAGGAGGATCCTCCCCTGGGCAGTTCTTC; cdr3_aa: CASSVGGSSPGQFF
clone_size: -; v_call: TRBV7-2; d_call: -; j_call: TRBJ2-1; cdr3_nt: TGTGCCAGCAGCTTAGCGGACAATGAGCAGATCTTC; cdr3_aa: CASSLADNEQIF
clone_size: -; v_call: TRBV24-1; d_call: -; j_call: TRBJ2-7; cdr3_nt: TGTGCCACCAGTGATTTTACCCACAATGAGCAGTACTTC; cdr3_aa: CATSDFTHNEQYF
clone_size: few; v_call: TRBV4-1; d_call: -; j_call: TRBJ2-1; cdr3_nt: TGCGCCAGCAGCCAAGATCCAGCGACAGGCGCCCAGTTCTTC; cdr3_aa: CASSQDPATGAQFF
clone_size: -; v_call: TRBV24-1; d_call: TRBD1; j_call: TRBJ2-1; cdr3_nt: TGTGCCACCAGTGAGTCGACAGGGAGCTCCTACAATGAGCAGTTCTTC; cdr3_aa: CATSESTGSSYNEQFF
clone_size: few; v_call: TRBV5-1; d_call: -; j_call: TRBJ2-7; cdr3_nt: TGCGCCAGCAGCTTGGGTGAAAATCAACACGAGCAGTACTTC; cdr3_aa: CASSLGENQHEQYF
clone_size: few; v_call: TRBV7-9; d_call: -; j_call: TRBJ1-1; cdr3_nt: TGTGCCAGCAGCTCCCGACAGACAAACACTGAAGCTTTCTTT; cdr3_aa: CASSSRQTNTEAFF
clone_size: -; v_call: TRBV6-1; d_call: TRBD1; j_call: TRBJ1-2; cdr3_nt: TGTGCCAGCAGAAACAGGGGGAGCACTAACTATGGCTACACCTTC; cdr3_aa: CASRNRGSTNYGYTF
clone_size: -; v_call: TRBV18; d_call: TRBD1; j_call: TRBJ2-7; cdr3_nt: TGTGCCAGCTCACCGGGACAGGTAGAGGAGCAGTACTTC; cdr3_aa: CASSPGQVEEQYF
clone_size: few; v_call: TRBV3-1; d_call: TRBD2; j_call: TRBJ2-1; cdr3_nt: TGTGCCAGCAGCCCCCCCAAGGGTAGCGGGGGGGCCGGGCAGTTCTTC; cdr3_aa: CASSPPKGSGGAGQFF
clone_size: few; v_call: TRBV6-5; d_call: -; j_call: TRBJ2-3; cdr3_nt: TGTGCCAGCAGCCCTAGGCGGGGAAGCACAGATACGCAGTATTTT; cdr3_aa: CASSPRRGSTDTQYF
clone_size: few; v_call: TRBV7-6; d_call: -; j_call: TRBJ1-4; cdr3_nt: TGTGCCAGCAGCGACAGGCTTAATGAAAAACTGTTTTTT; cdr3_aa: CASSDRLNEKLFF
clone_size: many; v_call: TRBV12-3/TRBV12-4; d_call: -; j_call: TRBJ2-7; cdr3_nt: TGTGCCAGCAGTTTAGAGTTGGGACTTCCATACGAGCAGTACTTC; cdr3_aa: CASSLELGLPYEQYF
clone_size: -; v_call: TRBV6-1; d_call: -; j_call: TRBJ1-5; cdr3_nt: TGTGCCAGCAGTGTACTTACCCATAGCAATCAGCCCCAGCATTTT; cdr3_aa: CASSVLTHSNQPQHF
clone_size: -; v_call: TRBV3-1; d_call: -; j_call: TRBJ2-1; cdr3_nt: TGTGCCAGCAGCCAAGTAGGGGGAGTCACCTACAATGAGCAGTTCTTC; cdr3_aa: CASSQVGGVTYNEQFF
clone_size: -; v_call: TRBV7-8; d_call: -; j_call: TRBJ1-1; cdr3_nt: TGTGCCAGCAGCTTAGGAGCAGCCTGGGGTGAAGCTTTCTTT; cdr3_aa: CASSLGAAWGEAFF
clone_size: few; v_call: TRBV5-1; d_call: TRBD2; j_call: TRBJ2-1; cdr3_nt: TGCGCCAGCAGCTTAAGGCCCCCATTGACTAGCGGGAGGGACAATGAGCAGTTCTTC; cdr3_aa: CASSLRPPLTSGRDNEQFF
clone_size: few; v_call: TRBV25-1; d_call: -; j_call: TRBJ1-2; cdr3_nt: TGTGCCAGCAGCTCGGCCGTGGGCAGCAACTATGGCTACACCTTC; cdr3_aa: CASSSAVGSNYGYTF
clone_size: -; v_call: TRBV28; d_call: TRBD1; j_call: TRBJ2-7; cdr3_nt: TGTGCCAGCAGTTTATACCCCTCGACAGGGAACTCCTACGAGCAGTACTTC; cdr3_aa: CASSLYPSTGNSYEQYF
clone_size: -; v_call: TRBV7-2; d_call: -; j_call: TRBJ2-1; cdr3_nt: TGTGCCAGCAGCTTAGCAGCGGGCCCTTGGGATGAGCAGTTCTTC; cdr3_aa: CASSLAAGPWDEQFF
clone_size: few; v_call: TRBV7-2; d_call: -; j_call: TRBJ2-7; cdr3_nt: TGTGCCAGCAGCTTAGCCTTGTTGGCTTTCGAGCAGTACTTC; cdr3_aa: CASSLALLAFEQYF
clone_size: -; v_call: TRBV6-6; d_call: -; j_call: TRBJ2-7; cdr3_nt: TGTGCCAGCAGTTACTCCTCAGGGGTATCCGAGCAGTACTTC; cdr3_aa: CASSYSSGVSEQYF
clone_size: many; v_call: TRBV5-1; d_call: -; j_call: TRBJ1-5; cdr3_nt: TGCGCCAGCAGCCCGGACGGAAATCAGCCCCAGCATTTT; cdr3_aa: CASSPDGNQPQHF
clone_size: -; v_call: TRBV5-1; d_call: TRBD1; j_call: TRBJ1-2; cdr3_nt: TGCGCCAGCAGCCTACAGGGACAGGGGAACTTTGGCTACACCTTC; cdr3_aa: CASSLQGQGNFGYTF
clone_size: -; v_call: TRBV11-2; d_call: -; j_call: TRBJ2-7; cdr3_nt: TGTGCCAGCAGCTTAGTGGCAGGGGCTAACTCCTACGAGCAGTACTTC; cdr3_aa: CASSLVAGANSYEQYF
clone_size: many; v_call: TRBV4-2; d_call: TRBD2; j_call: TRBJ2-7; cdr3_nt: TGTGCCAGCAGCCAAAGGGCCGGGACTATCTCCTACGAGCAGTACTTC; cdr3_aa: CASSQRAGTISYEQYF
clone_size: -; v_call: TRBV4-2; d_call: TRBD1; j_call: TRBJ2-7; cdr3_nt: TGTGCCAGCAGCCAGCCCCGAGGGGACAGCTCCTACAATGAGCAGTACTTC; cdr3_aa: CASSQPRGDSSYNEQYF
clone_size: few; v_call: TRBV27; d_call: -; j_call: TRBJ2-2; cdr3_nt: TGTGCCAGCAGTTTACGTCCTGGCGGGGAGCTGTTTTTT; cdr3_aa: CASSLRPGGELFF
clone_size: few; v_call: TRBV20-1; d_call: -; j_call: TRBJ2-1; cdr3_nt: TGCAGTGCTAGAGAGGCGGGGAGCTCCTACAATGAGCAGTTCTTC; cdr3_aa: CSAREAGSSYNEQFF